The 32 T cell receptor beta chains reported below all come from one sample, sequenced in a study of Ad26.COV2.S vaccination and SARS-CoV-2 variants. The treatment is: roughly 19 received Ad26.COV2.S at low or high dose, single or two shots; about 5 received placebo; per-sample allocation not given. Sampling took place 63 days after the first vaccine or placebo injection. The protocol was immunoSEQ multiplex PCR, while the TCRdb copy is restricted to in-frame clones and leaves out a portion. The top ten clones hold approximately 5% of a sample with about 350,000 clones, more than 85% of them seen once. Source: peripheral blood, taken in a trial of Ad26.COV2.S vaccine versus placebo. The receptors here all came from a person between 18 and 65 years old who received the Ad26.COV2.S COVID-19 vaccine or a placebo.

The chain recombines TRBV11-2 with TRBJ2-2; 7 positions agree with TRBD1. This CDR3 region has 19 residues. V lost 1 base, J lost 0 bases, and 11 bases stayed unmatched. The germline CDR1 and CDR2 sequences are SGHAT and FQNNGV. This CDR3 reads CASSLGSINRGPNTGELFF. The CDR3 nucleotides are TGTGCCAGCAGCTTAGGTTCTATTAACAGGGGTCCGAACACCGGGGAGCTGTTTTTT.

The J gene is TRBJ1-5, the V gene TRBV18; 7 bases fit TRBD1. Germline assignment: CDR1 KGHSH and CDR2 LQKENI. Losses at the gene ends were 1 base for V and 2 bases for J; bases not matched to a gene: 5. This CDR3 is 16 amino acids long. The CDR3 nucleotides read TGTGCCAGCTCACCACGGTCGCAGGGGGGCAATCAGCCCCAGCATTTT. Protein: CASSPRSQGGNQPQHF.

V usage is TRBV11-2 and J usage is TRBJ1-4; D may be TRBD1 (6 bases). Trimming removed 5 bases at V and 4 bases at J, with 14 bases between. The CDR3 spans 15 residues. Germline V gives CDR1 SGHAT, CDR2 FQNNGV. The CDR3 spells CASSPRQAINEKLFF. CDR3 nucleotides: TGTGCCAGCAGCCCCAGACAGGCCATTAATGAAAAACTGTTTTTT.

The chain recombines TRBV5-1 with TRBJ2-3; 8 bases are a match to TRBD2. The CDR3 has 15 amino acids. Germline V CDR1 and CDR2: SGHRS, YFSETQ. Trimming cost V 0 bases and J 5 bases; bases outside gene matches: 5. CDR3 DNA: TGCGCCAGCAGCTTGGCGGGGGGGCCCGTAGATACGCAGTATTTT. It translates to CASSLAGGPVDTQYF.

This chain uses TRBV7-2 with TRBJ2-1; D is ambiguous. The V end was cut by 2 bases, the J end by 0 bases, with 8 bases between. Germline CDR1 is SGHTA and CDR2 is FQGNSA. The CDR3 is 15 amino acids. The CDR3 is CASSLKRSSYNEQFF. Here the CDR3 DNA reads TGTGCCAGCAGCTTAAAGAGGAGCTCCTACAATGAGCAGTTCTTC.

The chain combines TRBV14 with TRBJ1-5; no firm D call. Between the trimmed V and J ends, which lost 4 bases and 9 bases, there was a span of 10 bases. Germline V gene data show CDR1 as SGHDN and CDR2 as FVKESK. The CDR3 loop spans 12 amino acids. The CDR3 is CASSPYNGPQHF. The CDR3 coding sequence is TGTGCCAGCAGCCCCTATAATGGGCCCCAGCATTTT.

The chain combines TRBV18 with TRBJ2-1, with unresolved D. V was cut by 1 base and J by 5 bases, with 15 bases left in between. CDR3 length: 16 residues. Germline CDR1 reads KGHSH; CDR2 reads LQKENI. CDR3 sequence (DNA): TGTGCCAGCTCACCACTTTTGGGAATAGTAGACAATGAGCAGTTCTTC. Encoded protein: CASSPLLGIVDNEQFF.

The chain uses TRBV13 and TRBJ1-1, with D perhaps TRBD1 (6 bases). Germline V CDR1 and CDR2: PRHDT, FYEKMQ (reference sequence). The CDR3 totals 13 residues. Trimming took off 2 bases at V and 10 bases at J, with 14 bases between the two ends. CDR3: CASSLRWGQGAFF. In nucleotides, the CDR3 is TGTGCCAGCAGCTTAAGGTGGGGGCAGGGAGCTTTCTTT.

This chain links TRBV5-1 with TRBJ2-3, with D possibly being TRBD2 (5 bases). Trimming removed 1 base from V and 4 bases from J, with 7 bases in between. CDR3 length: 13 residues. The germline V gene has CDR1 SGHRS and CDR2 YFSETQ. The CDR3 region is CASSLRGADTQYF. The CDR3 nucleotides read TGCGCCAGCAGCTTGCGGGGTGCAGATACGCAGTATTTT.

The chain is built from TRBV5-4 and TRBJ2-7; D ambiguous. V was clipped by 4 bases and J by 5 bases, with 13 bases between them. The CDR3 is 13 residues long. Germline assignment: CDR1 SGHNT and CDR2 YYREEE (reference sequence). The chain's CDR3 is CASSPPWADEQYF. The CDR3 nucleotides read TGTGCCAGCAGCCCTCCCTGGGCGGACGAGCAGTACTTC.

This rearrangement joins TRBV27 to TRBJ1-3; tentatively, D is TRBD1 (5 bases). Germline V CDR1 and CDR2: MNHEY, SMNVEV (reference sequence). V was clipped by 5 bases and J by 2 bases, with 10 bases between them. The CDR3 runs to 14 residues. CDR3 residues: CASSIRGTGNTIYF. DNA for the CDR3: TGTGCCAGCAGTATAAGGGGAACTGGAAACACCATATATTTT.

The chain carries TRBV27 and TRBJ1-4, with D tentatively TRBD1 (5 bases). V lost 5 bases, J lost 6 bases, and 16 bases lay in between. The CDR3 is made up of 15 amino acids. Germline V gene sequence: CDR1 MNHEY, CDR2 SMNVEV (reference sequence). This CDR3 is CASSPRLGGDEKLFF. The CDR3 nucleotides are TGTGCCAGCAGTCCCCGACTTGGGGGAGATGAAAAACTGTTTTTT.

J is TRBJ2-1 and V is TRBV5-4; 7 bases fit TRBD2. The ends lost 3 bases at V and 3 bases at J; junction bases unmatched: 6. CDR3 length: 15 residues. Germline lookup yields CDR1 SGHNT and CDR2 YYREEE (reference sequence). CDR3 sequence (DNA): TGTGCCAGCAGCTCGAAGCGGGAAAACTACAATGAGCAGTTCTTC. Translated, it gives CASSSKRENYNEQFF.

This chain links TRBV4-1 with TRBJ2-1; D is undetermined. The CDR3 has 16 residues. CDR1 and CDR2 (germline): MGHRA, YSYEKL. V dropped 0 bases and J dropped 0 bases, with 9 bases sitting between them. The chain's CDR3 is CASSQDPASSYNEQFF. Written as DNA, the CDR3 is TGCGCCAGCAGCCAAGACCCGGCTAGCTCCTACAATGAGCAGTTCTTC.

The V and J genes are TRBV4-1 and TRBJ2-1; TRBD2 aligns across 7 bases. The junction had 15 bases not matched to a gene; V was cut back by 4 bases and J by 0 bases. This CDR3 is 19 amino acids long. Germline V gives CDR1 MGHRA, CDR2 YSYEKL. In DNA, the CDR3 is TGCGCCAGCAGCCCCCGGCCCACGGCGGGAGCGGGCTCCTACAATGAGCAGTTCTTC. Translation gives CASSPRPTAGAGSYNEQFF.

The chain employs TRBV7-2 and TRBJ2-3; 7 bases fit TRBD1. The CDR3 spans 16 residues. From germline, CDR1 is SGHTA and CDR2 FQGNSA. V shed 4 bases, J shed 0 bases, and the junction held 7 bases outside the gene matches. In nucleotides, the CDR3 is TGTGCCAGCAGCTCAAGACAGGGAACTAGCACAGATACGCAGTATTTT. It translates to CASSSRQGTSTDTQYF.

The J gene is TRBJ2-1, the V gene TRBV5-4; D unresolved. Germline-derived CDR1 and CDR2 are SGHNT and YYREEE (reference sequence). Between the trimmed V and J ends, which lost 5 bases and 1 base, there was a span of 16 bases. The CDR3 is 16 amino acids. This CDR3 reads CASSPASGLSYNEQFF. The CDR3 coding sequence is TGTGCCAGCAGTCCTGCGAGTGGGTTGTCCTACAATGAGCAGTTCTTC.

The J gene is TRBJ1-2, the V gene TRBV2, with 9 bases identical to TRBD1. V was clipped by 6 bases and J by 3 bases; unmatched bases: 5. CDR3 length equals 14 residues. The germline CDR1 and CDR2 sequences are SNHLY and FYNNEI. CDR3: CASRPGQGHYGYTF. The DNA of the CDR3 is TGTGCCAGCAGACCGGGACAGGGACACTATGGCTACACCTTC.

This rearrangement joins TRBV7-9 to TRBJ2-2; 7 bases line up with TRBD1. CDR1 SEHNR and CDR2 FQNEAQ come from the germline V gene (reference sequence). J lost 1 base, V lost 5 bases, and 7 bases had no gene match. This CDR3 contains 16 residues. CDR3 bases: TGTGCCAGCAGCCCGGCCGGACAGGAGAACACCGGGGAGCTGTTTTTT. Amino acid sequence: CASSPAGQENTGELFF.

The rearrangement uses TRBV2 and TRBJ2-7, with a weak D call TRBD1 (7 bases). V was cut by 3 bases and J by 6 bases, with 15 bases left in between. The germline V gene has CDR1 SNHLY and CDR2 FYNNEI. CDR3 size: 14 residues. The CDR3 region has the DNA TGTGCCAGCAGTGACATTGTCAGGGGGGTCGAGCAGTACTTC. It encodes CASSDIVRGVEQYF.

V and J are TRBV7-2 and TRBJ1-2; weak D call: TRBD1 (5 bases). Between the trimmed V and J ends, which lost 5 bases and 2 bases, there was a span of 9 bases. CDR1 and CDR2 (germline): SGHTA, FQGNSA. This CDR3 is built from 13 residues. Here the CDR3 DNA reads TGTGCCAGCAGCGCACGGGACAACTATGGCTACACCTTC. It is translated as CASSARDNYGYTF.

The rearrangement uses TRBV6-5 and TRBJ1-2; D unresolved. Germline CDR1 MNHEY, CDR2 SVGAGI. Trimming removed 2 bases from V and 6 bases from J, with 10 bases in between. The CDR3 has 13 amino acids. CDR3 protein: CASSYQVGDGYTF. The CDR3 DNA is TGTGCCAGCAGTTACCAGGTCGGGGATGGCTACACCTTC.

In nucleotides, the CDR3 is TGTGCCAGTAGTGCCGGGACAGGGAGGATGAACACTGAAGCTTTCTTT. Amino acid sequence: CASSAGTGRMNTEAFF. The chain combines TRBV19 with TRBJ1-1; TRBD1 matches 9 bases. After removal of 5 bases from V and 0 bases from J, the junction contained 7 bases not matched to a gene. The CDR3 is 16 amino acids. Germline V gives CDR1 LNHDA, CDR2 SQIVND (reference sequence).

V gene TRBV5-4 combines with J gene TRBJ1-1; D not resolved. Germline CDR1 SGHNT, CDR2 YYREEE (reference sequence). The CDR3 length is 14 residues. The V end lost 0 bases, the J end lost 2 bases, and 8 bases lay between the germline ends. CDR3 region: CASSLGRANTEAFF. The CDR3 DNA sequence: TGTGCCAGCAGCTTGGGGAGGGCTAACACTGAAGCTTTCTTT.

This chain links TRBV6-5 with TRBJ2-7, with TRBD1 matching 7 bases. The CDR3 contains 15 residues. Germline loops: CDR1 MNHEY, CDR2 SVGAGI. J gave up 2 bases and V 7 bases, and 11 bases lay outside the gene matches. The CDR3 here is CASTERQGTTYEQYF. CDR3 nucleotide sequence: TGTGCCAGCACGGAGCGACAGGGAACTACCTACGAGCAGTACTTC.

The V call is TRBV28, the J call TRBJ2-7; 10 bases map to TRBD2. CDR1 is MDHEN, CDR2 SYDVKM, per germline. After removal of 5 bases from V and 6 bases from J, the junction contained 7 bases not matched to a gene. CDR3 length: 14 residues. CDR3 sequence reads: CASSGTSEIREQYF. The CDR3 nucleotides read TGTGCCAGCAGTGGGACTAGCGAAATTCGCGAGCAGTACTTC.

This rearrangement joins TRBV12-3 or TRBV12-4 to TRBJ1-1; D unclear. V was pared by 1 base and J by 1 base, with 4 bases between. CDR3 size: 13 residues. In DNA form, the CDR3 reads TGTGCCAGCAGTTTAGAAGCGAACACTGAAGCTTTCTTT. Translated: CASSLEANTEAFF.

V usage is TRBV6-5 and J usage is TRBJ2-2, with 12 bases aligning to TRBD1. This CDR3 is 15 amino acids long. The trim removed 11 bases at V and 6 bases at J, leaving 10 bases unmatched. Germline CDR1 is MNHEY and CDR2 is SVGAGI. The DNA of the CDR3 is TGTGCCGCACTACGGGGGACAGGGGGCCCCGGGGAGCTGTTTTTT. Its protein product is CAALRGTGGPGELFF.

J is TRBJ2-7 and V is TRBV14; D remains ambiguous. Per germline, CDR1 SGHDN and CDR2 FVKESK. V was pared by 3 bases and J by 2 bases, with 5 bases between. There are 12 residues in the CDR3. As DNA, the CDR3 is TGTGCCAGCAGCCAGGCACCCTACGAGCAGTACTTC. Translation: CASSQAPYEQYF.

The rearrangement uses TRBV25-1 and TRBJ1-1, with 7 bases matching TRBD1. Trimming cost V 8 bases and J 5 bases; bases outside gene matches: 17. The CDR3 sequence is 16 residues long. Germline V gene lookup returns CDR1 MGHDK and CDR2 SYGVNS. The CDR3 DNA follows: TGTGCCAGCGAATCCGGGGCAGGGGGGTTAGGTACTGAAGCTTTCTTT. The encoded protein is CASESGAGGLGTEAFF.

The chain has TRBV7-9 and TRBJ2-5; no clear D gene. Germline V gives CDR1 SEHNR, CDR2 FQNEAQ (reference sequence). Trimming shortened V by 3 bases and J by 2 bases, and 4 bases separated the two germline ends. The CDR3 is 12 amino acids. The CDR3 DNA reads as TGTGCCAGCAGCTTCCGTCAAGAGACCCAGTACTTC. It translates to CASSFRQETQYF. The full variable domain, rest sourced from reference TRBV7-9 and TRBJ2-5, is DTGVSQNPRHKITKRGQNVTFRCDPISEHNRLYWYRQTLGQGPEFLTYFQNEAQLEKSRLLSDRFSAERPKGSFSTLEIQRTEQGDSAMYLCASSFRQETQYFGPGTRLLVL.

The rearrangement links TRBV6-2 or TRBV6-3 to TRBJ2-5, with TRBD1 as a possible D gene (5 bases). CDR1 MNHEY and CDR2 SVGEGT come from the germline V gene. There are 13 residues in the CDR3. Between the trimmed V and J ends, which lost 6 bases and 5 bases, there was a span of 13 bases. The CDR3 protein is CASSPQGSETQYF. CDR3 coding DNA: TGTGCCAGCAGCCCCCAGGGTTCTGAGACCCAGTACTTC.